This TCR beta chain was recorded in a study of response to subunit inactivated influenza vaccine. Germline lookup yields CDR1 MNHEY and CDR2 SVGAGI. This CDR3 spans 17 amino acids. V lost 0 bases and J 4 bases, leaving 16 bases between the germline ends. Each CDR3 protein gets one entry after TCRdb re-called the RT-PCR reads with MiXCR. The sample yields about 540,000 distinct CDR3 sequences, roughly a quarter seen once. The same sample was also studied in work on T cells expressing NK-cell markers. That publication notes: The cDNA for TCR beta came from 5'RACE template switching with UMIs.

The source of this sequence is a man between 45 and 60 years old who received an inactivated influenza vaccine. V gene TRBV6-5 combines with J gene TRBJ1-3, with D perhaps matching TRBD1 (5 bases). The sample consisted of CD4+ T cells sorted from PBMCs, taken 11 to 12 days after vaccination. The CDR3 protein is CASSYSIQDLKGNTIYF. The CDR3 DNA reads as TGTGCCAGCAGTTACTCGATACAGGATTTGAAAGGAAACACCATATATTTT.